The T cell receptor beta chain under discussion was sequenced for a study of T-cell reconstitution after alpha-beta-depleted transplantation in children (dated by TCRdb to 2016 to 2018). Context from the whole study: Using TCR repertoire profiling, the study followed T-cell immune reconstitution in a quantitative way in children after TCRalphabeta/CD19-depleted allogeneic hematopoietic cell transplantation. Study-wide findings and limitations: Over subsequent months, a decline in hyperexpanded clone frequencies was noted, and after one year, T-cell counts and TCRbeta diversity were mostly ascribed to newly produced T cells. About two months after transplant, the apparently early recovery of alphabetaT-cell counts reportedly depended on just several hundred clones that had expanded rapidly and came from non-depleted graft cells. In some patients, the high TCRbeta diversity seen at day 60 was put down to recipient T cells and intrathymic progenitors that had survived conditioning.

The sample's treatment or condition label is to be understood as: allogeneic hematopoietic cell transplantation with graft depleted of TCRalphabeta T cells and CD19 B cells. Transplant recipients were children who received TCRalphabeta/CD19-depleted allogeneic hematopoietic cell grafts. V and J lose 6 bases and 0 bases, and a span of 18 bases separates them. The CDR3 starts with the cysteine, ends with the phenylalanine, and has 16 residues. The retained sequence is limited to the CDR3, 48 bases, with the frame set at the first base. Note on this clonotype: This receptor's antigen is unknown. The sample holds no much larger clone one base away, and base qualities are not on file.

The method behind the library was PCR. Reads for this sample came from an Illumina HiSeq 2500. Molecular barcoding was employed in the preparation of TCR libraries, with unique molecular identifiers being used to normalize TCRbeta repertoire quantification. TCRdb took the public reads, trimmed them with fastp at Q25, ran MiXCR for clone calling and kept in-frame beta chains. Under each unique CDR3 protein, matching rows form one entry showing the most common genes and DNA. Counted in this sample were 77,000 or so distinct CDR3 sequences; 15% to 20% of them appeared once. The ten largest clones capture 51% of the sample.

The chain uses TRBV12-3 or TRBV12-4 and TRBJ2-7; TRBD1 might be the D gene, on 5 matching bases. The source material was PBMCs, mostly from graft donor cells, sampled 360 days after TCRalphabeta/CD19-depleted stem cell transplant. This clonotype was obtained from a male patient between 2 and 10 years old who had a stem cell transplant for acute lymphoblastic leukemia, so the T cells may come from the graft donor. The DNA sequence is given as TGTGCCAGCAGCCCCTCAGGGCTAGGGTCCTCCTACGAGCAGTACTTC. Its protein reads: CASSPSGLGSSYEQYF.